This TCR beta chain was recovered during a study of cytomegalovirus exposure and HLA in healthy donors (dated by TCRdb to 2016 to 2017). Regarding the study in general: According to a later analysis, the 110 or so validation repertoires were produced on the same platform as the approximately 600 repertoires of the first cohort. High-throughput TCR immunosequencing, statistical association of individual TCRs with disease status, and machine learning were combined to predict cytomegalovirus infection status. In addition to the first cohort of approximately 650 subjects, a separate validation cohort of 120 different subjects was used. The aim of the study was to test whether cataloging public T cell receptors could identify signatures of past pathogen exposure.

The donors belonged to the validation cohort of around 130 subjects, which was separate from the approximately 610-subject first cohort. General conclusions and limits of the study: Of the cluster scores, 90% to 95% were above 0 in a later analysis, which found that TCRs clustered in the first cohort also tended to co-occur in the 95 to 150 validation repertoires. A total of 164 TCR beta chains were listed by the study as associated with cytomegalovirus. Most TCR sequences were seen in very few donors, while some public TCRs were found in many individuals. It was suggested by the authors that the approach could potentially be generalized to other disease states and immunological phenotypes. The classifier was reported to diagnose cytomegalovirus status with high specificity and sensitivity in both the original cohort and the validation cohort. In vitro tests confirmed that a few of the cytomegalovirus-associated TCR beta chains recognize cytomegalovirus antigens. All 120 or so repertoires were used to score co-occurrence in the validation cohort in a later analysis, because that analysis had no HLA typing for the cohort.

This clone was observed once. The clone's antigen remains unknown. There are no base qualities to consult, and no much larger clone falls within one base. The receptor library was made with the immunoSEQ multiplex PCR assay. Processing in the source paper ran as follows. To diagnose cytomegalovirus status from the catalog of TCR beta chain sequences, a statistical classification framework was built. TCRdb took this table from immuneACCESS and kept in-frame rearrangements with V and J called. Such tables lack part of the clones; where checked against another copy, unresolved V genes explain under half of the gap, and the rest is unexplained. That table furnishes V, J and clone size, whereas the DNA furnished D and trimming. The sample table contains about 98,000 clones; only one count was recorded for 87% of them. The ten largest account for 3% to 4.5% of the sample. CDR1 is given as SGDLS and CDR2 as YYNGEE, both from the germline V gene. The CDR3 measures 14 amino acids from cysteine to phenylalanine. Just CDR3 DNA is preserved here, 42 bases in frame from base 1. V trim: 7 bases; J trim: 2 bases; unmatched bases: 5.

This clonotype was obtained from a woman aged 25 to 45 in good health and CMV-seronegative. The sequenced sample was PBMCs. The chain is assembled from TRBV9 and TRBJ2-7; TRBD1 matches 11 bases in the middle. DNA sequence: TGTGCCAGCGCATGGGGACAGGGGGCCTACGAGCAGTACTTC. Translated, this gives CASAWGQGAYEQYF.